The 16 T cell receptor beta chains listed next were all sequenced from one sample in a study of cytomegalovirus exposure and HLA in healthy donors. Primers included in the PCR were 60 Vbeta and 13 Jbeta primers. Assay used: immunoSEQ multiplex PCR; TCRdb lists only in-frame clones, some missing. The table records about 130,000 clones, around 73% of them present only once. What was sequenced was PBMCs. Receptors originate from a middle-aged man in good health and CMV-seronegative.

This sequence joins TRBV6-1 and TRBJ2-2, with TRBD2 as a possible D gene (5 bases). The CDR3 contains 13 residues. V shed 7 bases and J shed 4 bases, with 10 bases lying between them. Germline assignment: CDR1 MNHNS and CDR2 SASEGT. The CDR3 nucleotides read TGTGCCAGCAAAAAGGACTTCACCGGGGAGCTGTTTTTT. Translating gives CASKKDFTGELFF.

The V call is TRBV21-1, the J call TRBJ2-3; whether TRBD2, the table's D call, matches the DNA was not checked. TRBV21-1 is reported as a pseudogene. The CDR3 has 16 residues. The CDR3 region is CASSSRTSGRTDTQYF. The DNA for the CDR3 is TGTGCCAGCAGCAGCCGGACTAGCGGGAGAACAGATACGCAGTATTTT.

This chain links TRBV7-2 with TRBJ2-7; 13 positions match TRBD2. The ends lost 5 bases at V and 3 bases at J; junction bases unmatched: 4. Germline V lookup: CDR1 SGHTA, CDR2 FQGNSA. CDR3 length equals 15 residues. CDR3: CASSRGLAGSYEQYF. The CDR3 DNA reads TGTGCCAGCAGCCGGGGACTAGCGGGGAGCTACGAGCAGTACTTC.

The chain recombines TRBV6-1 with TRBJ2-1, with D perhaps matching TRBD1 (5 bases). Germline V CDR1 and CDR2: MNHNS, SASEGT. The CDR3 length is 16 residues. With 0 bases removed from V and 9 bases from J, the gap between germline ends came to 18 bases. CDR3 amino acids: CASSEAARVALSEQFF. DNA of the CDR3: TGTGCCAGCAGTGAAGCAGCCAGGGTGGCATTAAGTGAGCAGTTCTTC.

This clone was counted a few times. The rearrangement links TRBV28 to TRBJ1-5; 9 bases agree with TRBD1. After removal of 5 bases from V and 7 bases from J, the junction contained 12 bases not matched to a gene. CDR1 and CDR2 from the germline V gene are MDHEN and SYDVKM. The CDR3 runs to 16 residues. The CDR3 here is CASSLLWGQGRQPQHF. The CDR3, as DNA: TGTGCCAGCAGTCTTCTTTGGGGACAGGGTCGCCAGCCCCAGCATTTT.

The chain joins TRBV6-1 to TRBJ2-7, with TRBD2 matching over 13 bases. Trimming cost V 4 bases and J 4 bases; bases outside gene matches: 7. This CDR3 contains 16 residues. Per the germline V gene, CDR1 is MNHNS and CDR2 is SASEGT. In DNA form, the CDR3 reads TGTGCCAGCAGTGGACTAGCGGGAGGAGATAGTTACGAGCAGTACTTC. Translated, it gives CASSGLAGGDSYEQYF.

The chain links TRBV2 to TRBJ2-3; 10 nucleotides agree with TRBD2. Germline assignment: CDR1 SNHLY and CDR2 FYNNEI. Trimming cost V 1 base and J 2 bases; bases outside gene matches: 6. There are 17 residues in the CDR3. CDR3 DNA: TGTGCCAGCAGTGAAGGACTAGCGGGCCCCTCCACAGATACGCAGTATTTT. Its protein product is CASSEGLAGPSTDTQYF.

This rearrangement joins TRBV6-1 to TRBJ2-1; possibly TRBD1 for D (6 bases). Germline V lookup: CDR1 MNHNS, CDR2 SASEGT. The CDR3 consists of 15 residues. Trimming removed 3 bases from V and 4 bases from J, with 13 bases in between. In nucleotides, the CDR3 is TGTGCCAGCAGTGATACAGGGATTACTTACAATGAGCAGTTCTTC. Protein: CASSDTGITYNEQFF.

The V and J genes are TRBV2 and TRBJ1-5, with 8 positions matching TRBD1. The CDR3 runs to 13 residues. Germline values: CDR1 SNHLY, CDR2 FYNNEI. J gave up 4 bases and V 8 bases, and 4 bases lay outside the gene matches. Written as DNA, the CDR3 is TGTGCCAGCGGACAGGGTCGGAATCAGCCCCAGCATTTT. Translated: CASGQGRNQPQHF.

This chain joins TRBV2 and TRBJ2-7, with 13 bases that match TRBD2. CDR3 length: 14 residues. With V trimmed by 4 bases and J by 6 bases, 3 bases remained unmatched. Germline loops: CDR1 SNHLY, CDR2 FYNNEI. The CDR3 spells CASSAGLAGAEQYF. DNA for the CDR3: TGTGCCAGCAGTGCCGGACTAGCGGGGGCCGAGCAGTACTTC.

This rearrangement joins TRBV6-1 to TRBJ2-5; the match to TRBD2 covers 14 bases. The CDR3 consists of 15 residues. Trimming cost V 6 bases and J 5 bases; bases outside gene matches: 5. Germline loops: CDR1 MNHNS, CDR2 SASEGT. The CDR3: CASSAGTSGSETQYF. CDR3 bases: TGTGCCAGCAGCGCCGGGACTAGCGGGAGTGAGACCCAGTACTTC.

V is TRBV4-2 and J is TRBJ1-1; D is undetermined. Germline assignment: CDR1 LGHNA and CDR2 YNFKEQ. This CDR3 is 13 amino acids long. The V gene lost 0 bases and the J gene lost 1 base, with 3 bases spanning the gap. Written as DNA, the CDR3 is TGTGCCAGCAGCCAAGAGAGGAACACTGAAGCTTTCTTT. It encodes CASSQERNTEAFF.

Here the CDR3 DNA reads TGTGCCATCTCTAGCGGGAGTGATGGGGCCAACGTCCTGACTTTC. It is translated as CAISSGSDGANVLTF. The chain uses TRBV6-5 and TRBJ2-6; 10 bases line up with TRBD2. The length of the CDR3 is 15 residues. V lost 10 bases and J lost 3; bases outside the gene matches: 6. Germline assignment: CDR1 MNHEY and CDR2 SVGAGI.

The chain carries TRBV9 and TRBJ1-2, with D maybe TRBD1 (5 bases). Germline loops: CDR1 SGDLS, CDR2 YYNGEE. The V end was cut by 5 bases, the J end by 2 bases, with 10 bases between. This CDR3 spans 13 amino acids. The DNA for the CDR3 is TGTGCCAGCAGTAAAACAGGAAACTATGGCTACACCTTC. This translates into CASSKTGNYGYTF.

The V and J genes are TRBV5-1 and TRBJ2-7, with D perhaps TRBD1 (5 bases). V was pared by 3 bases and J by 7 bases, with 14 bases between. CDR1 is SGHRS, CDR2 YFSETQ, per germline. This CDR3 contains 13 residues. The DNA for the CDR3 is TGCGCCAGCAGCTCGACGACAGAAGCGGAGCAGTACTTC. It encodes CASSSTTEAEQYF.

This clone showed up just a few times. V and J are TRBV5-5 and TRBJ2-2; D gene ambiguous. This CDR3 spans 16 amino acids. The ends were cut back, 4 bases at V and 4 bases at J, with 17 bases in the middle. Germline lookup yields CDR1 SGHKS and CDR2 YYEKEE (reference sequence). CDR3 sequence: CASSNSPGSSTGELFF. The CDR3 nucleotides read TGTGCCAGCAGCAACTCCCCCGGTAGCTCCACCGGGGAGCTGTTTTTT.